This TCR beta chain was captured by sequencing in a study of blood T cell repertoires in COVID-19. On the study more broadly: Samples came from the United States, Italy and Spain, spanning acute and convalescent COVID-19. The analysed material was cDNA or gDNA that came from T cells, B-cell-depleted T cells, or PBMCs.

Participants came from 20 to 25 US areas, aged about 18 to 89 years. In assigning cohorts, the study relied on participant-reported clinical history. Clones were read by immunoSEQ multiplex PCR, and TCRdb kept only the in-frame ones, dropping some. Of about 400,000 clones in the sample, just under 90% are singletons; the top ten hold 1.5% to 2%. In its sample, this clone was seen a few times. The CDR3 contains 16 residues. V lost 0 bases to trimming and J lost 2 bases, with 11 bases between them. Per germline, CDR1 LGHNA and CDR2 YSLEER. The sequence was obtained from a woman aged 30 to 39 who had recovered from COVID-19. This sequence joins TRBV4-3 and TRBJ2-1, with D unresolved. Sequenced material: PBMCs or T cells enriched from blood (not recorded which). The CDR3 loop reads CASSQDQANTYNEQFF. In DNA form, the CDR3 reads TGCGCCAGCAGCCAAGATCAGGCAAATACCTACAATGAGCAGTTCTTC.